Listed below are T cell receptor beta chains from one sample, sequenced in a study of vaccination and CD4 T cells after COVID-19. These TCRs' antigens remain unknown. TCRdb fed the PCR reads into MiXCR, producing one record per CDR3 protein. The table records about 20,000 distinct CDR3 sequences, approximately 51% of them present only once. Sequenced: CD4+ T cells from blood, cultured in vitro. These TCRs come from a human donor who had recovered from COVID-19. CDR3s include the opening cysteine and the closing phenylalanine or tryptophan. Fields, in order: CDR3 protein, CDR3 DNA, J gene, V gene, D gene, clone size. A D gene is named only where the DNA matches it firmly. The size of a clone is reported for some rows only, either as once, few or many, or as a class for expanded clones.

CDR3: CATGDETGDGYGYTF
DNA: TGTGCCACCGGTGACGAGACAGGGGACGGCTATGGCTACACCTTC
J: TRBJ1-2
V: TRBV24-1
D: TRBD1
size: -

CDR3: CASSLQGADYNSPLHF
DNA: TGCGCCAGCAGCTTGCAGGGGGCCGACTATAATTCACCCCTCCACTTT
J: TRBJ1-6
V: TRBV5-1
D: TRBD1
size: -

CDR3: CASSLERDYQYF
DNA: TGTGCCAGCAGCTTAGAGCGGGACTATCAGTATTTT
J: TRBJ2-3
V: TRBV11-3
D: TRBD2
size: -

CDR3: CASSWGWGDREDGYTF
DNA: TGTGCCAGCAGTTGGGGATGGGGGGACAGGGAAGATGGCTACACCTTC
J: TRBJ1-2
V: TRBV6-5
D: TRBD1
size: once

CDR3: CASSFLGQSSYEQYF
DNA: TGTGCCAGCAGTTTTTTGGGGCAGAGCTCCTACGAGCAGTACTTC
J: TRBJ2-7
V: TRBV28
D: -
size: few

CDR3: CASSLGVAGAKNIQYF
DNA: TGTGCCAGCAGCTTAGGGGTAGCGGGAGCCAAAAACATTCAGTACTTC
J: TRBJ2-4
V: TRBV7-6
D: TRBD2
size: -

CDR3: CASSLAVGLALEQFF
DNA: TGTGCCAGCAGCTTAGCGGTGGGACTAGCACTTGAGCAGTTCTTC
J: TRBJ2-1
V: TRBV11-2
D: TRBD2
size: few

CDR3: CASSPMRASYEQYF
DNA: TGTGCCAGCAGCCCTATGCGGGCCTCCTACGAGCAGTACTTC
J: TRBJ2-7
V: TRBV11-2
D: -
size: once

CDR3: CASSPFLREGTEQFF
DNA: TGCGCCAGCAGCCCCTTTTTGCGGGAGGGGACTGAGCAGTTCTTC
J: TRBJ2-1
V: TRBV5-1
D: TRBD2
size: -

CDR3: CANRDRGSETQYF
DNA: TGTGCCAACCGGGACAGGGGTTCGGAGACCCAGTACTTC
J: TRBJ2-5
V: TRBV6-1
D: TRBD1
size: few

CDR3: CASSLGNRDGSPLHF
DNA: TGCGCCAGCAGCTTAGGGAACAGGGACGGATCACCCCTCCACTTT
J: TRBJ1-6
V: TRBV5-1
D: -
size: -